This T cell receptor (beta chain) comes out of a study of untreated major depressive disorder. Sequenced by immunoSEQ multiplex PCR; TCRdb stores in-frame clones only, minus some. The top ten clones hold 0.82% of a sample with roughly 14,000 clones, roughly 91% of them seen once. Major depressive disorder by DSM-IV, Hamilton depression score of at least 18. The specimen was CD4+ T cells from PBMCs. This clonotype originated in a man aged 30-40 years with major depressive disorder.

The CDR3 spells CASSSRSSYEQYF. CDR3 nucleotides: TGTGCCAGCAGTTCCAGGTCCTCCTACGAGCAGTACTTC. J is TRBJ2-7 and V is TRBV6-5; D gene ambiguous. Germline V gene sequence: CDR1 MNHEY, CDR2 SVGAGI. The CDR3 is made up of 13 amino acids. V was shortened by 4 bases and J by 0 bases, with 7 bases between the two germline ends.